One and the same sample provided the 9 T cell receptor beta chains below, sequenced in a study of blood T cell repertoires in COVID-19. Sequencing used immunoSEQ multiplex PCR; TCRdb keeps in-frame clones, though not all of them. The sample shows approximately 140,000 clones, around 89% of them seen only once. What was sequenced was peripheral blood. Receptors originate from a man between 50 and 59 years old with active or convalescent COVID-19.

This chain uses TRBV6-5 with TRBJ2-6; no reliable D call. The germline V and J ends were trimmed by 2 bases and 3 bases, with 11 bases remaining between them. Germline V gene data show CDR1 as MNHEY and CDR2 as SVGAGI. CDR3 size: 16 residues. CDR3 protein: CASSYLRVDGANVLTF. CDR3 DNA: TGTGCCAGCAGTTACCTCCGGGTGGATGGGGCCAACGTCCTGACTTTC.

The chain uses TRBV24-1 and TRBJ2-3; D is unclear. V shed 3 bases and J shed 6 bases, with 6 bases lying between them. CDR1 and CDR2 from the germline V gene are KGHDR and SFDVKD. The CDR3 runs 12 residues. The DNA for the CDR3 is TGTGCCACCAGTGATAGCATCGATACGCAGTATTTT. It yields the protein CATSDSIDTQYF.

This clone was recorded a few times. V gene TRBV5-1 combines with J gene TRBJ2-7, with 7 bases aligning to TRBD1. Per germline, CDR1 SGHRS and CDR2 YFSETQ. Germline trimming cut 6 bases from V and 3 bases from J; bases unmatched to any gene: 9. The CDR3 extends over 14 amino acids. CDR3 amino acids: CASNPTGQGYEQYF. DNA for the CDR3: TGCGCCAGCAACCCGACAGGGCAGGGCTACGAGCAGTACTTC.

This chain connects TRBV6-5 to TRBJ1-1; D possibly corresponds to TRBD1 (6 bases). Germline assignment: CDR1 MNHEY and CDR2 SVGAGI. The V gene lost 2 bases and the J gene lost 2 bases, with 12 bases spanning the gap. The CDR3 is made up of 15 amino acids. The CDR3 loop is CASSYAVGANTEAFF. In nucleotides, the CDR3 is TGTGCCAGCAGTTACGCTGTGGGGGCAAACACTGAAGCTTTCTTT.

This clone has just one count. V gene TRBV7-6 combines with J gene TRBJ2-1; tentative D call: TRBD2 (6 bases). Germline CDR1 and CDR2: SGHVS and FNYEAQ. V lost 5 bases, J lost 0 bases, and 14 bases lay in between. This CDR3 region has 16 residues. CDR3 nucleotide sequence: TGTGCCAGCAGCCGTAGTGGGGGGAGCTCCTACAATGAGCAGTTCTTC. Its translation: CASSRSGGSSYNEQFF.

This rearrangement joins TRBV4-1 to TRBJ2-1; D might be TRBD2 (7 bases). The germline gives CDR1 MGHRA, CDR2 YSYEKL. The CDR3 has 18 residues. The V and J ends lost 2 bases and 4 bases respectively, with 21 bases between them. CDR3 region: CASSQRNSARGAYNEQFF. Here the CDR3 DNA reads TGCGCCAGCAGCCAACGCAACTCAGCACGGGGGGCTTACAATGAGCAGTTCTTC.

CDR3 region: CAWSVGGQAVSGNTIYF. DNA of the CDR3: TGTGCCTGGAGTGTAGGGGGACAGGCCGTCTCTGGAAACACCATATATTTT. The rearrangement uses TRBV30 and TRBJ1-3; 8 positions agree with TRBD1. The CDR3 sequence is 17 residues long. With 0 bases clipped from V and 0 bases from J, the junction kept 7 bases outside the gene matches. Germline V CDR1 and CDR2: GTSNPN, SVGIG (reference sequence). The full variable domain, rest sourced from reference TRBV30 and TRBJ1-3, is SQTIHQWPATLVQPVGSPLSLECTVEGTSNPNLYWYRQAAGRGLQLLFYSVGIGQISSEVPQNLSASRPQDRQFILSSKKLLLSDSGFYLCAWSVGGQAVSGNTIYFGEGSWLTVV.

The chain joins TRBV6-1 to TRBJ2-3; TRBD2 agrees at 7 bases. The junction had 9 bases not matched to a gene; V was cut back by 3 bases and J by 6 bases. The CDR3 is made up of 15 amino acids. In germline, CDR1 is MNHNS, CDR2 SASEGT. CDR3 nucleotides: TGTGCCAGCAGTGAGCTTCGCGGGGGTTCGGATACGCAGTATTTT. Translation gives CASSELRGGSDTQYF.

The CDR3 protein is CASSRAGTSYTSTDTQYF. CDR3 bases: TGTGCCAGCAGTCGGGCCGGGACTAGTTATACTAGCACAGATACGCAGTATTTT. The genes are TRBV6-6 and TRBJ2-3; 8 bases map to TRBD2. Germline V gene sequence: CDR1 MNHNY, CDR2 SVGAGI (reference sequence). This CDR3 spans 18 amino acids. V trimming: 5 bases; J trimming: 0 bases; junction bases outside the gene matches: 13.